This TCR beta chain was recovered during a study of tumor-infiltrating lymphocytes in primary liver carcinoma. This clonotype was found a few times. A primer in the constant region served to generate TCR beta cDNA from approximately 450 ng of total RNA. Three nested multiplex PCR rounds of slightly modified ARM-PCR generated TCR beta libraries. The first two PCR rounds used TRBV1-TRBV30 forward primers with a C-beta reverse primer, roughly 10 cycles each. One entry per CDR3 protein results from TCRdb running MiXCR on the multiplex PCR reads. Among approximately 100,000 distinct CDR3 sequences, around two thirds were seen once, and the ten largest hold less than 15%. The source material, 20-30 mg of unsorted bulk tissue, was used to co-extract RNA and DNA. In germline, CDR1 is MDHEN, CDR2 SYDVKM. This CDR3 region has 15 residues. V dropped 7 bases and J dropped 10; count of bases not matched to a gene: 18.

The sample was liver tumor tissue from sampling region 2. Stated subset: tumor region T2, inferior pole. V and J are TRBV28 and TRBJ2-7, with 8 bases aligning to TRBD2. This TCR was recovered from a woman between 55 and 75 years old with primary liver carcinoma and hepatitis B virus infection. The CDR3 loop is CASTPGGVPLYGQYF. The CDR3 DNA is TGTGCCAGCACTCCCGGGGGGGTCCCTCTCTACGGTCAGTACTTC.